One sample yielded the 23 T cell receptor beta chains listed below, sequenced in a study of cytomegalovirus exposure and HLA in healthy donors (dated by TCRdb to 2016 to 2017). Library preparation employed the immunoSEQ multiplex PCR assay. For the multiplex PCR, a mixture combining 60 forward primers for TCR Vbeta segments and 13 reverse primers for TCR Jbeta segments was used. As stored in TCRdb, this immuneACCESS dataset retains in-frame rearrangements with V and J assigned. A fraction of the clones does not appear; measured against another copy, unresolved V genes explain less than half of the discrepancy, and the remainder lacks a known reason. The sample table contains more than 65,000 clones; only one count was recorded for 82% of them. Clones ranked in the top ten supply about 2% of the sample. The material sequenced was PBMCs. These receptors all come from a young man in good health and CMV-seronegative.

In this sample, this clone turned up a few times. The chain combines TRBV6-4 with TRBJ2-2; the match to TRBD2 covers 10 bases. The CDR3 consists of 17 residues. CDR1 is MRHNA and CDR2 is SNTAGT in the germline V gene. Trimming cost V 2 bases and J 4 bases; bases outside gene matches: 7. The CDR3 loop is CASSDPLAGAPTGELFF. CDR3 DNA: TGTGCCAGCAGTGACCCCCTAGCGGGAGCCCCCACCGGGGAGCTGTTTTTT.

The rearrangement uses TRBV29-1 and TRBJ2-5; D possibly corresponds to TRBD1 (6 bases). The CDR3 is made up of 14 amino acids. The germline V gene encodes CDR1 SQVTM and CDR2 ANQGSEA. Between the trimmed V and J ends, which lost 4 bases and 5 bases, there was a span of 17 bases. The CDR3 DNA is TGCAGCGTTGTAAAAGACAGGCTTGACGAGACCCAGTACTTC. Translated: CSVVKDRLDETQYF.

This clone was recorded a few times. The CDR3 bases are TGTGCCAGTAGTATCAAGGCGGACAACACAGATACGCAGTATTTT. Translated: CASSIKADNTDTQYF. The chain recombines TRBV19 with TRBJ2-3; maybe TRBD1 (5 bases). V lost 3 bases and J lost 2, with 12 bases in between. CDR3 length: 15 amino acids. Per the germline V gene, CDR1 is LNHDA and CDR2 is SQIVND (reference sequence).

This chain links TRBV28 with TRBJ2-2; no reliable D call. The CDR3 loop spans 13 amino acids. Per germline, CDR1 MDHEN and CDR2 SYDVKM. Trimming stripped 6 bases from V and 4 bases from J, with 9 bases between. The CDR3 bases are TGTGCCAGCAGCTTCGAGGTCACCGGGGAGCTGTTTTTT. This gives the protein CASSFEVTGELFF.

V is TRBV9 and J is TRBJ2-1; D might be TRBD2 (6 bases). The V end lost 3 bases, the J end lost 16 bases, and 29 bases lay between the germline ends. Germline-derived CDR1 and CDR2 are SGDLS and YYNGEE. There are 16 residues in the CDR3. The DNA for the CDR3 is TGTGCCAGCAGCGGCGTTCCCGGGACTCCAGCGACGGAGGGCTTCTTC. Residues: CASSGVPGTPATEGFF.

The chain uses TRBV5-4 and TRBJ1-2; TRBD1 matches at 9 bases. J gave up 8 bases and V 2 bases, and 10 bases lay outside the gene matches. CDR3 size: 15 residues. CDR1 is SGHNT and CDR2 is YYREEE in the germline V gene (reference sequence). CDR3 sequence (DNA): TGTGCCAGCAGCTTACAGGGGGCCTTTGTAAAAGGCTACACCTTC. It codes for CASSLQGAFVKGYTF. Variable domain in full (rest from reference TRBV5-4 and TRBJ1-2): ETGVTQSPTHLIKTRGQQVTLRCSSQSGHNTVSWYQQALGQGPQFIFQYYREEENGRGNFPPRFSGLQFPNYSSELNVNALELDDSALYLCASSLQGAFVKGYTFGSGTRLTVV.

The chain carries TRBV7-2 and TRBJ2-1; TRBD1 matches at 10 bases. Germline lookup yields CDR1 SGHTA and CDR2 FQGNSA. V trimming: 4 bases; J trimming: 5 bases; junction bases outside the gene matches: 5. The CDR3 runs to 15 residues. The CDR3 sequence: CASSSRTGGNNEQFF. In DNA, the CDR3 is TGTGCCAGCAGCTCCCGGACAGGGGGTAACAATGAGCAGTTCTTC.

Points on this clone: The same CDR3 arises from other DNA sequences in this sample as well. The chain uses TRBV19 and TRBJ1-2; 8 nucleotides line up with TRBD1. The length of the CDR3 is 13 residues. The J segment lost 4 bases and the V segment lost 3 bases, leaving 1 base of the junction unmatched. In germline, CDR1 is LNHDA, CDR2 SQIVND (reference sequence). The CDR3 nucleotides read TGTGCCAGTAGTATGACAGGGGCCTATGGCTACACCTTC. This gives the protein CASSMTGAYGYTF.

The genes are TRBV7-2 and TRBJ2-1; 7 positions agree with TRBD2. Germline CDR1 is SGHTA and CDR2 is FQGNSA. V lost 6 bases and J lost 6; bases outside the gene matches: 5. The length of the CDR3 is 13 residues. The CDR3 protein is CASRPGLPNEQFF. The CDR3 bases are TGTGCCAGCAGACCGGGACTACCCAATGAGCAGTTCTTC. Together with reference TRBV7-2 and TRBJ2-1, the CDR3 gives the full variable domain: GAGVSQSPSNKVTEKGKDVELRCDPISGHTALYWYRQSLGQGLEFLIYFQGNSAPDKSGLPSDRFSAERTGGSVSTLTIQRTQQEDSAVYLCASRPGLPNEQFFGPGTRLTVL.

This chain uses TRBV2 with TRBJ2-7; D not resolved. The V end was cut by 10 bases, the J end by 2 bases, with 15 bases between. This CDR3 spans 13 amino acids. Germline CDR1 and CDR2: SNHLY and FYNNEI. The CDR3 region is CATGGVAAYEQYF. The CDR3 DNA sequence: TGTGCCACTGGTGGTGTGGCAGCCTACGAGCAGTACTTC.

The chain combines TRBV30 with TRBJ1-2; 11 bases agree with TRBD1. Germline CDR1 reads GTSNPN; CDR2 reads SVGIG (reference sequence). The CDR3 totals 13 residues. The V gene end was trimmed by 5 bases and the J gene end by 3 bases; junction bases not matched to a gene: 2. CDR3: CAWGDRGDYGYTF. CDR3 sequence (DNA): TGTGCCTGGGGGGACAGGGGGGACTATGGCTACACCTTC.

This chain links TRBV28 with TRBJ2-1; 14 nucleotides match TRBD2. Germline loops: CDR1 MDHEN, CDR2 SYDVKM. V was clipped by 7 bases and J by 7 bases; unmatched bases: 3. CDR3 length equals 14 residues. The CDR3, as DNA: TGTGCCAGCAAGACTAGCGGGGGGGCGAATGAGCAGTTCTTC. The encoded protein is CASKTSGGANEQFF. The whole variable domain, remainder taken from reference TRBV28 and TRBJ2-1, is DVKVTQSSRYLVKRTGEKVFLECVQDMDHENMFWYRQDPGLGLRLIYFSYDVKMKEKGDIPEGYSVSREKKERFSLILESASTNQTSMYLCASKTSGGANEQFFGPGTRLTVL.

The chain is built from TRBV28 and TRBJ2-7; D may be TRBD2 (6 bases). In germline, CDR1 is MDHEN, CDR2 SYDVKM. V was clipped by 6 bases and J by 7 bases, with 16 bases between them. This CDR3 contains 13 residues. The CDR3 loop reads CASSPRRVNEQYF. The CDR3 region has the DNA TGTGCCAGCAGCCCCAGGAGGGTAAATGAGCAGTACTTC.

This clone was seen more than once but under ten times. This chain uses TRBV9 with TRBJ2-5; 13 bases map to TRBD2. CDR3 length: 16 amino acids. Unmatched junction bases numbered 7, after V lost 3 bases and J lost 5 bases. Germline V gene lookup returns CDR1 SGDLS and CDR2 YYNGEE. The CDR3 DNA reads as TGTGCCAGCAGCGCAGGACTAGCGGGAGATCTGGAGACCCAGTACTTC. Protein: CASSAGLAGDLETQYF.

This chain links TRBV11-2 with TRBJ2-5; D not certain. The CDR3 sequence is 15 residues long. V shed 7 bases and J shed 1 base, with 16 bases lying between them. Germline V gene lookup returns CDR1 SGHAT and CDR2 FQNNGV. Here the CDR3 reads CASTIIPGSQETQYF. The CDR3 region has the DNA TGTGCCAGCACCATCATCCCTGGCAGCCAAGAGACCCAGTACTTC. The variable domain in full, completed from reference TRBV11-2 and TRBJ2-5, reads EAGVAQSPRYKIIEKRQSVAFWCNPISGHATLYWYQQILGQGPKLLIQFQNNGVVDDSQLPKDRFSAERLKGVDSTLKIQPAKLEDSAVYLCASTIIPGSQETQYFGPGTRLLVL.

This clone was seen more than once but under ten times. The gene calls are TRBV18 and TRBJ2-7; maybe TRBD2 (6 bases). The CDR3 loop spans 17 amino acids. The V and J ends lost 2 bases and 2 bases respectively, with 19 bases between them. Per germline, CDR1 KGHSH and CDR2 LQKENI. CDR3 DNA sequence: TGTGCCAGCTCACCAGTTCTGGCAGGGCGGACTACCTACGAGCAGTACTTC. This codes for CASSPVLAGRTTYEQYF.

The chain carries TRBV2 and TRBJ2-7, with TRBD1 identical over 7 bases. V lost 7 bases, J lost 0 bases, and 9 bases stayed unmatched. CDR1 and CDR2 (germline): SNHLY, FYNNEI. The CDR3 loop spans 15 amino acids. Here the CDR3 reads CASTLGQFLSYEQYF. In DNA, the CDR3 is TGTGCCAGCACCCTGGGACAGTTTCTCTCCTACGAGCAGTACTTC.

The chain employs TRBV6-1 and TRBJ2-2; D ambiguous. Germline V gene data show CDR1 as MNHNS and CDR2 as SASEGT. With 2 bases removed from V and 1 base from J, the gap between germline ends came to 5 bases. This CDR3 has 14 amino acids. The CDR3, as DNA: TGTGCCAGCAGTGAACTTTGGAACACCGGGGAGCTGTTTTTT. Translated: CASSELWNTGELFF.

CDR3 sequence: CASSQELQVNTEAFF. The DNA of the CDR3 is TGCGCCAGCAGCCAAGAATTACAAGTGAACACTGAAGCTTTCTTT. The genes are TRBV4-3 and TRBJ1-1, with unresolved D. Looked up from germline, CDR1 is LGHNA and CDR2 is YSLEER. The CDR3 spans 15 residues. Trimming removed 0 bases from V and 0 bases from J, with 8 bases in between.

Regarding this clone: Distinct nucleotide sequences in the sample also encode this CDR3. The chain is built from TRBV15 and TRBJ1-5; 8 nucleotides match TRBD1. J gave up 7 bases and V 5 bases, and 7 bases lay outside the gene matches. Germline CDR1 LNHNV, CDR2 YYDKDF (reference sequence). The CDR3 has 14 residues. CDR3 loop: CATSAQGAGQPQHF. CDR3 DNA: TGTGCCACCAGCGCGCAGGGGGCCGGGCAGCCCCAGCATTTT.

This chain links TRBV7-9 with TRBJ1-1; the match to TRBD1 covers 9 bases. After removal of 3 bases from V and 5 bases from J, the junction contained 4 bases not matched to a gene. The germline CDR1 and CDR2 sequences are SEHNR and FQNEAQ (reference sequence). The CDR3 extends over 14 amino acids. The CDR3 sequence: CASSFGQGSTEAFF. CDR3 DNA sequence: TGTGCCAGCAGCTTCGGACAGGGGAGTACTGAAGCTTTCTTT. Looking up the rest from reference TRBV7-9 and TRBJ1-1 gives the full variable domain: DTGVSQNPRHKITKRGQNVTFRCDPISEHNRLYWYRQTLGQGPEFLTYFQNEAQLEKSRLLSDRFSAERPKGSFSTLEIQRTEQGDSAMYLCASSFGQGSTEAFFGQGTRLTVV.

The chain uses TRBV5-1 and TRBJ1-5; 11 bases fit TRBD1. Germline values: CDR1 SGHRS, CDR2 YFSETQ. V was pared by 4 bases and J by 11 bases, with 8 bases of the junction left unmatched. The CDR3 runs to 14 residues. The CDR3: CASSPTGTGGAQHF. The CDR3, as DNA: TGCGCCAGCAGCCCGACCGGGACAGGGGGAGCCCAGCATTTT.

The J gene is TRBJ2-1, the V gene TRBV5-4, with 10 bases lining up with TRBD2. The CDR3 length is 17 residues. Per the germline V gene, CDR1 is SGHNT and CDR2 is YYREEE (reference sequence). The V gene end was trimmed by 0 bases and the J gene end by 2 bases; junction bases not matched to a gene: 5. CDR3 nucleotide sequence: TGTGCCAGCAGCTTGGTTGGACTAGCGGTGACCTACAATGAGCAGTTCTTC. It codes for CASSLVGLAVTYNEQFF.